Sequencing of this T cell receptor (beta chain) was carried out in a study of cytomegalovirus exposure and HLA in healthy donors. Study-level information: The study's early data release held some 85 million unique TCRs from HLA-typed donors. Genotyping of about 400 donors showed that about 79% belonged to the Caucasian-associated ancestry cluster.

At the time of sampling, donors were nominally healthy, though unrecorded immune exposures were likely. To note about this clone: The antigen remains unidentified.

Study-wide points: A missense DCLRE1C variant was associated with V- and J-gene trimming of TCR beta chains in a later analysis, and an independent cohort replicated the association.

The trim removed 5 bases at V and 8 bases at J, leaving 4 bases unmatched. The CDR3 sequence is 11 residues long. Germline V gene data show CDR1 as DFQATT and CDR2 as SNEGSKA (reference sequence). 13 Jbeta primers and 60 Vbeta primers were used for the PCR. The assay was immunoSEQ multiplex PCR, and TCRdb's table has in-frame clones only and misses some. This table has more than 110,000 clones, 65% to 80% appearing once. The TCR sequence derives from a man under 40 in good health and CMV-seronegative. The sample was PBMCs. This chain uses TRBV20-1 with TRBJ1-2; 8 nucleotides match TRBD1. CDR3 protein: CSAPTGDGYTF. The CDR3 DNA follows: TGCAGTGCTCCGACAGGGGACGGCTACACCTTC.